This T cell receptor beta chain was captured by sequencing in a study of beta chain features in type 1 diabetes. On the study more broadly: Healthy donors resembled patients in age, gender and cell yields. Findings and caveats of the study: Moderate but significant shortening of TCRB CDR3s was recorded in all four CD4+ subsets from Type 1 diabetes patients.

The CDR3 spans 14 residues. In germline, CDR1 is SGHNT, CDR2 YYREEE (reference sequence). Trimming took 0 bases from V and 0 from J, leaving 7 bases between them. With regard to this clone: Its target is not known.

Isolated RNA was reverse transcribed in full, so expressed TCRB transcripts were sequenced. Libraries were prepared by immunoSEQ multiplex PCR; TCRdb keeps only in-frame clonotypes and omits some of them. The table lists 400,000 or so clones, 8% to 10% of them singletons, with 0.55% to 0.75% in the top ten. Sorting with CD45RO/CCR7/CD25/CD127/CD95/CD27 yielded naive, central memory, regulatory and stem-like memory CD4+ cells. This TCR was recovered from a man aged 30-40 years with type 1 diabetes. V gene TRBV5-4 combines with J gene TRBJ2-7; D gene uncertain. Sequencing used central memory CD4+ T cells from blood. The CDR3 region is CASSLERISYEQYF. CDR3 nucleotides: TGTGCCAGCAGCTTGGAACGGATCTCCTACGAGCAGTACTTC. Full variable domain (missing parts from reference TRBV5-4 and TRBJ2-7): ETGVTQSPTHLIKTRGQQVTLRCSSQSGHNTVSWYQQALGQGPQFIFQYYREEENGRGNFPPRFSGLQFPNYSSELNVNALELDDSALYLCASSLERISYEQYFGPGTRLTVT.